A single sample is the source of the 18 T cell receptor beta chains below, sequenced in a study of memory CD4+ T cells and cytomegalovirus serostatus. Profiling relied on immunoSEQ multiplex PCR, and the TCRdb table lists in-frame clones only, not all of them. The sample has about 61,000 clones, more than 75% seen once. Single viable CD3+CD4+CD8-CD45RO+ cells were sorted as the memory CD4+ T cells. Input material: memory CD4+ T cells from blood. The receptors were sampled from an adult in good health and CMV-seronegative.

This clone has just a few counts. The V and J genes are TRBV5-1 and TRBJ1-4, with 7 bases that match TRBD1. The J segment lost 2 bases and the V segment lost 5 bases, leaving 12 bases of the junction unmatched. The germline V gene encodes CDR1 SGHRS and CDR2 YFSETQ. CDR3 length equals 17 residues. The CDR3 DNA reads TGCGCCAGCAGAAATCTACAGGGGCAGGGGACTAATGAAAAACTGTTTTTT. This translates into CASRNLQGQGTNEKLFF.

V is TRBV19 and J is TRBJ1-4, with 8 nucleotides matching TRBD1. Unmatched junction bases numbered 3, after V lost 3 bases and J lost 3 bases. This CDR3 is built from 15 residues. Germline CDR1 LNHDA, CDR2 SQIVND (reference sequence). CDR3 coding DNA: TGTGCCAGTAGTATGGACAGGGCCGCTAATGAAAAACTGTTTTTT. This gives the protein CASSMDRAANEKLFF.

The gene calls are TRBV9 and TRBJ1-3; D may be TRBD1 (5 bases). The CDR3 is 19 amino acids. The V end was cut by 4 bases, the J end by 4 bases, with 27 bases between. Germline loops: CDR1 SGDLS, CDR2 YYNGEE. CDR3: CASSPQSGGHWAGGNTIYF. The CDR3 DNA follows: TGTGCCAGCAGCCCACAAAGTGGAGGACACTGGGCGGGAGGAAACACCATATATTTT.

The CDR3 region is CASSFLRTGGTDTQYF. CDR3 DNA: TGTGCCAGCAGCTTCTTACGGACAGGGGGCACAGATACGCAGTATTTT. The V gene is TRBV7-6, the J gene TRBJ2-3; TRBD1 aligns across 9 bases. Germline V gene data show CDR1 as SGHVS and CDR2 as FNYEAQ. This CDR3 has 16 amino acids. J lost 1 base, V lost 3 bases, and 5 bases had no gene match.

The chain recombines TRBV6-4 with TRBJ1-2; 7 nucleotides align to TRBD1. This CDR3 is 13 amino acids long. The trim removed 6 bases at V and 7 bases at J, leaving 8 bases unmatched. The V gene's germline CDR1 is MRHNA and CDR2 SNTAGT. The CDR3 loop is CASSETGVSGYTF. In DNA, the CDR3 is TGTGCCAGCAGCGAAACAGGGGTATCTGGCTACACCTTC.

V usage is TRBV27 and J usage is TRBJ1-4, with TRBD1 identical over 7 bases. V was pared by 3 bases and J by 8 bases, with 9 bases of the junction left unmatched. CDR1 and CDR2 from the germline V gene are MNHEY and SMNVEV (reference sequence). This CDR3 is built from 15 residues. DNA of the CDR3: TGTGCCAGCAGTTTGAGACGACAGGGAGGAGAAAAACTGTTTTTT. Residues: CASSLRRQGGEKLFF. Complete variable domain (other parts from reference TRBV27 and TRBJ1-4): EAQVTQNPRYLITVTGKKLTVTCSQNMNHEYMSWYRQDPGLGLRQIYYSMNVEVTDKGDVPEGYKVSRKEKRNFPLILESPSPNQTSLYFCASSLRRQGGEKLFFGSGTQLSVL.

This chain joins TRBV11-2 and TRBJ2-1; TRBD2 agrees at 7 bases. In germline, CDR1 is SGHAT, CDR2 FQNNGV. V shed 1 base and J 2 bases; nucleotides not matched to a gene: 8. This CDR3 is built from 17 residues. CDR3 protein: CASSLGSSGRAYNEQFF. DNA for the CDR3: TGTGCCAGCAGCTTAGGCTCTAGCGGTCGCGCCTACAATGAGCAGTTCTTC.

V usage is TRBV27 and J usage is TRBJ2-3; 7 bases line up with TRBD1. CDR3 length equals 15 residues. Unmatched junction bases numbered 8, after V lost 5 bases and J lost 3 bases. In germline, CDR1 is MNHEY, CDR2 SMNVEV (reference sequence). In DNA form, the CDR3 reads TGTGCCAGCAGTCCCGACAGGGTGGGGACAGATACGCAGTATTTT. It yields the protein CASSPDRVGTDTQYF.

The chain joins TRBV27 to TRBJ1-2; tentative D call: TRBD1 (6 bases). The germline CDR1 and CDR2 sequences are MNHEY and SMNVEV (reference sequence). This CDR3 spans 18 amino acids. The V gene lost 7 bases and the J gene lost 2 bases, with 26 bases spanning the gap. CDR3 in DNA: TGTGCCAGCAAACCGAATGACAGGTACGGCTCCGGAAACTATGGCTACACCTTC. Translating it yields CASKPNDRYGSGNYGYTF.

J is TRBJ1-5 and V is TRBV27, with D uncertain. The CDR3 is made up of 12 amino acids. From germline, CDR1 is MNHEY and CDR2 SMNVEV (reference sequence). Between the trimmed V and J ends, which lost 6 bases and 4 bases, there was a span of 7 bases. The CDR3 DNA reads TGTGCCAGCAGCCGCTTGAATCAGCCCCAGCATTTT. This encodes CASSRLNQPQHF.

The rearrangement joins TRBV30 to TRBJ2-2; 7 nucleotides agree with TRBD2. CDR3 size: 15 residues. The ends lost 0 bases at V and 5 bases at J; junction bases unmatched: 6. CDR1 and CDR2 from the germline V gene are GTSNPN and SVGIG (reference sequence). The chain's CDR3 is CAWSVGQGGTGELFF. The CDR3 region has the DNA TGTGCCTGGAGTGTCGGTCAGGGAGGGACCGGGGAGCTGTTTTTT.

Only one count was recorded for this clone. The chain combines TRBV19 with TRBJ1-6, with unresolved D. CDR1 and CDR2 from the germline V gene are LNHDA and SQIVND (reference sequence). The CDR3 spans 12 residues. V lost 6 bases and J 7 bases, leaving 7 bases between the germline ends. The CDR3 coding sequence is TGTGCCAGTAGGAGGGAGAATTCACCCCTCCACTTT. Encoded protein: CASRRENSPLHF.

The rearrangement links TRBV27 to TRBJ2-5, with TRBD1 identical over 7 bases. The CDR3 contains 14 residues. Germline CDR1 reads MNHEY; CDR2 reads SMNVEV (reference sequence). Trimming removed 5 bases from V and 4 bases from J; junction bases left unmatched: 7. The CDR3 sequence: CASSRQGVAETQYF. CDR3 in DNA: TGTGCCAGCAGTCGACAGGGAGTCGCAGAGACCCAGTACTTC.

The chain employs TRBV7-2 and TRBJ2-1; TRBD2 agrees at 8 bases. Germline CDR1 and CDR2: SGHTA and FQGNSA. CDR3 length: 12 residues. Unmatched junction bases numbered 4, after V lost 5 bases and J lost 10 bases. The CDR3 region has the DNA TGTGCCAGCAGCATTAGCGGGGACGAGCAGTTCTTC. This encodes CASSISGDEQFF.

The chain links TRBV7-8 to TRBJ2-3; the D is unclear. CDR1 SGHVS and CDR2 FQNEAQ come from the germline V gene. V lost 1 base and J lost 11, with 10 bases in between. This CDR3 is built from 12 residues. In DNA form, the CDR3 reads TGTGCCAGCAGCTTAGTCGAGGTGGGGCAGTATTTT. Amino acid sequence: CASSLVEVGQYF.

As DNA, the CDR3 is TGTGCCAGCAGCTTGGATGGGGGCAGAGATACGCAGTATTTT. Translating gives CASSLDGGRDTQYF. The chain uses TRBV5-4 and TRBJ2-3; D is perhaps TRBD1 (6 bases). Germline values: CDR1 SGHNT, CDR2 YYREEE (reference sequence). V lost 0 bases and J lost 5, with 10 bases in between. This CDR3 spans 14 amino acids.

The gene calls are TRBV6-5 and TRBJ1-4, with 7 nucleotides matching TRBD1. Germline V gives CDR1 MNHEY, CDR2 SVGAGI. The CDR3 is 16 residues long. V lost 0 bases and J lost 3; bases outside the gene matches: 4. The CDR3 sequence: CASSYSPTGPNEKLFF. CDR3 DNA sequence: TGTGCCAGCAGTTACTCCCCGACAGGGCCTAATGAAAAACTGTTTTTT.

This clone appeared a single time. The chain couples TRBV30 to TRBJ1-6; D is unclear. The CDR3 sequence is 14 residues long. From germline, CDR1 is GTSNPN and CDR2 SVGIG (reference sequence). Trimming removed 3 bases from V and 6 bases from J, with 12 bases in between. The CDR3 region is CAWRRRTTNSPLHF. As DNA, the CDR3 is TGTGCCTGGAGGCGAAGGACTACTAATTCACCCCTCCACTTT. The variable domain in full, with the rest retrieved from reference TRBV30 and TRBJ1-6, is SQTIHQWPATLVQPVGSPLSLECTVEGTSNPNLYWYRQAAGRGLQLLFYSVGIGQISSEVPQNLSASRPQDRQFILSSKKLLLSDSGFYLCAWRRRTTNSPLHFGNGTRLTVT.